One and the same sample provided the 6 T cell receptor beta chains below, sequenced in a study of CD8 T cells in Susac syndrome. With random hexamers, reverse transcription was performed on about 0.5 to 1 ug of RNA. From the immunoSEQ multiplex PCR reads, TCRdb called clonotypes with MiXCR, one entry per CDR3 protein. The sample holds approximately 90,000 distinct CDR3 sequences, roughly 93% seen once. Sequenced: CD8+ T cells from PBMCs. The receptors derive from a human donor in good health.

V and J are TRBV7-9 and TRBJ1-5; D gene unclear. CDR1 and CDR2 (germline): SEHNR, FQNEAQ (reference sequence). V lost 1 base and J 0 bases, leaving 7 bases between the germline ends. CDR3 length equals 15 residues. For the CDR3, the DNA is TGTGCCAGCAGCTTAGGTGGCGGTAGCAATCAGCCCCAGCATTTT. Its translation: CASSLGGGSNQPQHF.

The chain combines TRBV5-5 with TRBJ1-1; possibly TRBD1 for D (5 bases). There are 16 residues in the CDR3. V gave up 0 bases and J gave up 3 bases, with 15 bases separating them. Germline CDR1 is SGHKS and CDR2 is YYEKEE (reference sequence). The CDR3 reads CASSLEFGGGDTEAFF. The CDR3 bases are TGTGCCAGCAGCTTGGAATTCGGGGGTGGGGACACTGAAGCTTTCTTT.

The chain couples TRBV4-1 to TRBJ1-1; D remains ambiguous. Germline values: CDR1 MGHRA, CDR2 YSYEKL. V shed 3 bases and J shed 3 bases, with 17 bases lying between them. This CDR3 region has 16 residues. Here the CDR3 DNA reads TGCGCCAGCAGCCACCCAGGCCCACCCCTGGACACTGAAGCTTTCTTT. This codes for CASSHPGPPLDTEAFF.

The chain recombines TRBV20-1 with TRBJ2-5, with TRBD2 identical over 13 bases. V lost 5 bases, J lost 6 bases, and 18 bases stayed unmatched. The CDR3 extends over 18 amino acids. Per germline, CDR1 DFQATT and CDR2 SNEGSKA (reference sequence). For the CDR3, the DNA is TGCAGTGCTTCGACTACCGGGACTAGCGGGGACATTTGGAAGACCCAGTACTTC. It is translated as CSASTTGTSGDIWKTQYF.

The CDR3 bases are TGTGCCAGCAGAACCAGGGAGACCCAGTACTTC. Protein product: CASRTRETQYF. The genes are TRBV2 and TRBJ2-5, with D hard to call. V gave up 6 bases and J gave up 5 bases, with 7 bases separating them. This CDR3 is built from 11 residues. CDR1 and CDR2 from the germline V gene are SNHLY and FYNNEI.

The chain couples TRBV9 to TRBJ2-3; the match to TRBD2 covers 8 bases. The CDR3 loop spans 15 amino acids. The ends lost 5 bases at V and 4 bases at J; junction bases unmatched: 9. Germline V lookup: CDR1 SGDLS, CDR2 YYNGEE. CDR3: CASSQAGGQADTQYF. Here the CDR3 DNA reads TGTGCCAGCAGTCAGGCGGGGGGTCAGGCAGATACGCAGTATTTT.